This is a list of T cell receptor beta chains from one sample in a study of cytomegalovirus exposure and HLA in healthy donors. The assay was immunoSEQ multiplex PCR, and TCRdb's table has in-frame clones only and misses some. The sample shows around 89,000 clones, roughly 80% of them seen only once. The sequenced material came from PBMCs. All receptors come from a girl aged 2-10 years in good health and CMV-seropositive. The CDR3 runs from the conserved cysteine through the conserved F or W. The D gene is left open where the match is weak. Expanded clones are given a class, and other clones once, few, many or no size at all.

J	size	V	D	CDR3	DNA
TRBJ2-5	.	TRBV29-1	TRBD1	CSADRGQETQYF	TGCAGCGCAGACAGGGGCCAAGAGACCCAGTACTTC
TRBJ1-5	once	TRBV6-5	TRBD1	CASSYQGAPNQPQHF	TGTGCCAGCAGTTACCAGGGGGCCCCCAATCAGCCCCAGCATTTT
TRBJ2-2	.	TRBV11-1	.	CASSSPAGTGELFF	TGTGCCAGCAGCTCCCCCGCCGGGACCGGGGAGCTGTTTTTT
TRBJ2-7	.	TRBV28	.	CASSWRDSDLSYEQYF	TGTGCCAGCAGTTGGAGGGACTCCGACCTATCCTACGAGCAGTACTTC
TRBJ2-7	.	TRBV29-1	TRBD1	CSVDTGASEQYF	TGCAGCGTTGATACAGGGGCCAGCGAGCAGTACTTC
TRBJ2-1	.	TRBV5-6	TRBD2	CASSGRETINEQFF	TGTGCCAGCAGCGGGCGGGAGACCATCAATGAGCAGTTCTTC
TRBJ2-6	few	TRBV6-6	.	CASSLEAGSGANVLTF	TGTGCCAGCAGTCTCGAGGCGGGCTCTGGGGCCAACGTCCTGACTTTC
TRBJ2-5	.	TRBV28	TRBD2	CASVGAGVGETQYF	TGTGCCAGCGTTGGCGCGGGGGTGGGGGAGACCCAGTACTTC
TRBJ2-4	once	TRBV19	TRBD1	CATLRWAGQGLIAKNIQYF	TGTGCCACCCTAAGGTGGGCGGGACAGGGGCTAATAGCCAAAAACATTCAGTACTTC
TRBJ1-1	.	TRBV29-1	.	CSSDETEAFF	TGCAGCTCTGATGAGACTGAAGCTTTCTTT
TRBJ2-6	.	TRBV7-2	TRBD1	CASSRRDRVFGSGANVLTF	TGTGCCAGCAGCCGCCGGGACAGGGTATTTGGCTCTGGGGCCAACGTCCTGACTTTC
TRBJ1-1	few	TRBV7-9	TRBD1	CASSLADRATEAFF	TGTGCCAGCAGCTTAGCCGACAGGGCCACTGAAGCTTTCTTT
TRBJ2-2	.	TRBV6-4	.	CASSDKGTGELFF	TGTGCCAGCAGTGACAAGGGGACCGGGGAGCTGTTTTTT
TRBJ2-3	few	TRBV6-6	TRBD1	CASSRGTGGTDTQYF	TGTGCCAGCAGTCGTGGGACAGGAGGCACAGATACGCAGTATTTT
TRBJ1-5	.	TRBV4-1	.	CASSQDRPGGSQPQHF	TGCGCCAGCAGCCAAGATCGCCCTGGGGGGTCTCAGCCCCAGCATTTT
TRBJ1-1	.	TRBV27	.	CASSPGKTEAFF	TGTGCCAGCAGTCCGGGGAAAACTGAAGCTTTCTTT